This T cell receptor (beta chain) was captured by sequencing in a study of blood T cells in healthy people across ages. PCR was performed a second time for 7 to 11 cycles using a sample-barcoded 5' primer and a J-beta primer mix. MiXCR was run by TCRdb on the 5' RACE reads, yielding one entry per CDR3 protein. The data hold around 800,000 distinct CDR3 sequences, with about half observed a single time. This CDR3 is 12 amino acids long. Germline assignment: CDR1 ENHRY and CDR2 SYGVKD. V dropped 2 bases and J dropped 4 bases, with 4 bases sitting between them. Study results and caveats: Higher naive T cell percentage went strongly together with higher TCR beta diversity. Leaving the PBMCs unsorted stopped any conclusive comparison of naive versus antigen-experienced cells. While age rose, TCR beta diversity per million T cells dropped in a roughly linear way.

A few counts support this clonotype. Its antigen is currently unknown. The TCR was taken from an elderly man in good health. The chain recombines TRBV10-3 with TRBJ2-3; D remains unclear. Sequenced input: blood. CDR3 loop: CAISEQADTQYF. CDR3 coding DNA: TGTGCCATCAGTGAGCAAGCAGATACGCAGTATTTT.